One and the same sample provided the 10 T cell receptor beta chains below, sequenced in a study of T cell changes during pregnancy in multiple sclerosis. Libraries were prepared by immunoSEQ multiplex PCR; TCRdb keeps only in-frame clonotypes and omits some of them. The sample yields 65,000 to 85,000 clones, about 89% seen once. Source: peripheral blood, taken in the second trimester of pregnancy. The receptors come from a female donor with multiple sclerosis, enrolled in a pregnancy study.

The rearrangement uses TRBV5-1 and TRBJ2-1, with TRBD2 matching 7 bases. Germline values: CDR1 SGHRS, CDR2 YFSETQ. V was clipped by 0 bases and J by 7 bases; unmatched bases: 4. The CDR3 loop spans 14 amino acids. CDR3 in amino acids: CASSLAGEGNEQFF. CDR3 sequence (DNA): TGCGCCAGCAGCTTGGCTGGGGAGGGGAATGAGCAGTTCTTC.

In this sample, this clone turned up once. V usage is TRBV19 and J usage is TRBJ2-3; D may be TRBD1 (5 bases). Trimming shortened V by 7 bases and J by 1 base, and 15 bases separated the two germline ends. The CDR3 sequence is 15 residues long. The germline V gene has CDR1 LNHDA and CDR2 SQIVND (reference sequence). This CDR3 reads CASISGLGGTDTQYF. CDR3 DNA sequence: TGTGCCAGTATTTCCGGGCTAGGGGGCACAGATACGCAGTATTTT.

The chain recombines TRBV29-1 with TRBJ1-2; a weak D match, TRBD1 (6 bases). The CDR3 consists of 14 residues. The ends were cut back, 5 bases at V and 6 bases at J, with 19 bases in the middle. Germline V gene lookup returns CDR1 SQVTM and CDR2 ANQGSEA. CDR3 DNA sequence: TGCAGCGTTTCCGACAGGCCCCCACAGGATGGCTACACCTTC. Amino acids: CSVSDRPPQDGYTF.

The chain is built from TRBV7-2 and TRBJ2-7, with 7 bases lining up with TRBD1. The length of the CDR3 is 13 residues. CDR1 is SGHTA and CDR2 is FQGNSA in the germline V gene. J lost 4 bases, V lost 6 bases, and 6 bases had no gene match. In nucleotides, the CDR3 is TGTGCCAGCAGTTATAACAGGGGTTACGAGCAGTACTTC. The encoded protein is CASSYNRGYEQYF. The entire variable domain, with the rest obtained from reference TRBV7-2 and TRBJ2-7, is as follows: GAGVSQSPSNKVTEKGKDVELRCDPISGHTALYWYRQSLGQGLEFLIYFQGNSAPDKSGLPSDRFSAERTGGSVSTLTIQRTQQEDSAVYLCASSYNRGYEQYFGPGTRLTVT.

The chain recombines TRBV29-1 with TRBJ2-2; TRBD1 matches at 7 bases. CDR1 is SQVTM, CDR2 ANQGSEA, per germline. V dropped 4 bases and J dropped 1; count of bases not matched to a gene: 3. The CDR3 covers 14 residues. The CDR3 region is CSVVGQMNTGELFF. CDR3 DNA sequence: TGCAGCGTTGTGGGACAGATGAACACCGGGGAGCTGTTTTTT.

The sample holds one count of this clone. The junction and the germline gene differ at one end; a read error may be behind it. CDR3 coding DNA: TGTGCCAGCAGGGAAGGAGGGGGTAGTGAAAAACTGTTTTTT. Protein sequence: CASREGGGSEKLFF. The chain uses TRBV2 and TRBJ1-4; perhaps TRBD1 as D (6 bases). The germline V gene encodes CDR1 SNHLY and CDR2 FYNNEI. The CDR3 contains 14 residues.

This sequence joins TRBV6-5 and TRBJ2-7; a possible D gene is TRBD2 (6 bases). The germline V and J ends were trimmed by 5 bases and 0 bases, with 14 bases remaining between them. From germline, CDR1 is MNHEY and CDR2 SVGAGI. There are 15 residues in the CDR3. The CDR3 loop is CASSANPSVSYEQYF. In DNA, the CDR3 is TGTGCCAGCAGTGCAAACCCTAGCGTCTCCTACGAGCAGTACTTC.

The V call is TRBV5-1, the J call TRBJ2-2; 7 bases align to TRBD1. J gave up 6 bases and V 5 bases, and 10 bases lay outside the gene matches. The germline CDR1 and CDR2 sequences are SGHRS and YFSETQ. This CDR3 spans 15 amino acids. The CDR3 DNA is TGCGCCAGCAGTCTTGACAGGGCGGCGGCCGGGGAGCTGTTTTTT. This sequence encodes CASSLDRAAAGELFF.

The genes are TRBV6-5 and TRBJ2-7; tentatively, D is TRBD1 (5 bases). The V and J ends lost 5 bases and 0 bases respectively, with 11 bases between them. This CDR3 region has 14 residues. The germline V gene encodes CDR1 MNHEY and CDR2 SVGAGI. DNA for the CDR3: TGTGCCAGCAGTCAGACAGAATCCTCCTACGAGCAGTACTTC. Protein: CASSQTESSYEQYF.

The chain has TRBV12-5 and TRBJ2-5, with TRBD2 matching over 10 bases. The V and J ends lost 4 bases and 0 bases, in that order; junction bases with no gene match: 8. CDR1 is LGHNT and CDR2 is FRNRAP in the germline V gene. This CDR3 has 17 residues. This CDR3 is CASGSPSGGNYQETQYF. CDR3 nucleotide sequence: TGTGCTAGTGGTTCTCCTAGCGGGGGAAATTACCAAGAGACCCAGTACTTC.